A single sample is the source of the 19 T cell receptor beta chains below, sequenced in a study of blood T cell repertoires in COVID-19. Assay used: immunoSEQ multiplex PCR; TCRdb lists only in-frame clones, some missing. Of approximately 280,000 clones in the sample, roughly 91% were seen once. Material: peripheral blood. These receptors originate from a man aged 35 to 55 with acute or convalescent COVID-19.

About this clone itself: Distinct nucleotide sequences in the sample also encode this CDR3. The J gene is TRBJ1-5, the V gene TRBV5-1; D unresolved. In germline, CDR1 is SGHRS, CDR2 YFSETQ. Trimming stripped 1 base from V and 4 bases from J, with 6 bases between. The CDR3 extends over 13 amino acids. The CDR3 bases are TGCGCCAGCAGCTTGACGGTGAATCAGCCCCAGCATTTT. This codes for CASSLTVNQPQHF. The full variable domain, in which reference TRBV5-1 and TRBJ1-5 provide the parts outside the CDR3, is KAGVTQTPRYLIKTRGQQVTLSCSPISGHRSVSWYQQTPGQGLQFLFEYFSETQRNKGNFPGRFSGRQFSNSRSEMNVSTLELGDSALYLCASSLTVNQPQHFGDGTRLSIL.

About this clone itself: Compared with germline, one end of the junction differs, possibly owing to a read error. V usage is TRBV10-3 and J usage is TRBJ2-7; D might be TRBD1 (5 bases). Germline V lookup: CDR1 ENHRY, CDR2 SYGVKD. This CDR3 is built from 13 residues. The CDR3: CAVRTGGSYEQYF. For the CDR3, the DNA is TGTGCCGTCAGAACAGGCGGTTCCTACGAGCAGTACTTC.

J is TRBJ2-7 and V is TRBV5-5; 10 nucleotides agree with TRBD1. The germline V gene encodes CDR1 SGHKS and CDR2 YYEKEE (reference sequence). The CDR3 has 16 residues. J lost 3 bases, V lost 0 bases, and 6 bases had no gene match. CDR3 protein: CASSLGRQGAHYEQYF. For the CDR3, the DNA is TGTGCCAGCAGCTTGGGAAGACAGGGGGCGCACTACGAGCAGTACTTC.

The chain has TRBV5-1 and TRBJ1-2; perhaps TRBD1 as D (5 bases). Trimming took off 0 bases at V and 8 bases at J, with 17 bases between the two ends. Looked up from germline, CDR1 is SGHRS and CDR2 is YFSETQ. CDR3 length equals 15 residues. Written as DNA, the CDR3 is TGCGCCAGCAGCTTGGGCCAGCCGGGCCCAGGGGGCTACACCTTC. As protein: CASSLGQPGPGGYTF. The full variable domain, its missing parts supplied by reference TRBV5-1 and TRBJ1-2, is KAGVTQTPRYLIKTRGQQVTLSCSPISGHRSVSWYQQTPGQGLQFLFEYFSETQRNKGNFPGRFSGRQFSNSRSEMNVSTLELGDSALYLCASSLGQPGPGGYTFGSGTRLTVV.

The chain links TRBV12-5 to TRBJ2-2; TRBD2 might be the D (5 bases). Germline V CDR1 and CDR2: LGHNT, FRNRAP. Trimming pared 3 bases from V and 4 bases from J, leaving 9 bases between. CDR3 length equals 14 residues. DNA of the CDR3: TGTGCTAGTGGTTTAAGCGGCGGCACCGGGGAGCTGTTTTTT. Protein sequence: CASGLSGGTGELFF.

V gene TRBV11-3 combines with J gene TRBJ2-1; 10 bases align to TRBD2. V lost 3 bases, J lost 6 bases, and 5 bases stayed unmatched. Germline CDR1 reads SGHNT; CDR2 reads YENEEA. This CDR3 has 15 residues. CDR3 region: CASSFASGGPNEQFF. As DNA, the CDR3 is TGTGCCAGCAGCTTCGCTAGCGGGGGCCCCAATGAGCAGTTCTTC.

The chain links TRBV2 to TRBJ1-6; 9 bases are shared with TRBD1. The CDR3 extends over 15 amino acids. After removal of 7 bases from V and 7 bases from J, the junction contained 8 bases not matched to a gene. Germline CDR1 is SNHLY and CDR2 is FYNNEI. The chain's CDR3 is CASTPDGQGNSPLHF. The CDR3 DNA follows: TGTGCCAGCACTCCGGATGGACAGGGGAATTCACCCCTCCACTTT.

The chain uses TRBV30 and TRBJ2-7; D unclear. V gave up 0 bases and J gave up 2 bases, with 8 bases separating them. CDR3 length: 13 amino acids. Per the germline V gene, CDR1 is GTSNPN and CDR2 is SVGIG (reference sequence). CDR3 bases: TGTGCCTGGAGTGTATACTTAGCCTACGAGCAGTACTTC. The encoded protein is CAWSVYLAYEQYF. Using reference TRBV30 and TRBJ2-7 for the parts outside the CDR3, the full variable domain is SQTIHQWPATLVQPVGSPLSLECTVEGTSNPNLYWYRQAAGRGLQLLFYSVGIGQISSEVPQNLSASRPQDRQFILSSKKLLLSDSGFYLCAWSVYLAYEQYFGPGTRLTVT.

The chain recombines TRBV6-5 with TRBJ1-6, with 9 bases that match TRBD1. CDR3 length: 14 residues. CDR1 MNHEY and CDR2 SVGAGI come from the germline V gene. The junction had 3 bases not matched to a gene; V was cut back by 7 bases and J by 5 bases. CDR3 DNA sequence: TGTGCCAGCACAGGGACAGGGAATAATTCACCCCTCCACTTT. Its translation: CASTGTGNNSPLHF.

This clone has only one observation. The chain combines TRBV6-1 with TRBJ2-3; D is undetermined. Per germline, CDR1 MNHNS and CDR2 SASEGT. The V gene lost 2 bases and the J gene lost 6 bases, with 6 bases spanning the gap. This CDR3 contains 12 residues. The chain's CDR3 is CASSEFLDTQYF. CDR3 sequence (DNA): TGTGCCAGCAGTGAATTCCTTGATACGCAGTATTTT.

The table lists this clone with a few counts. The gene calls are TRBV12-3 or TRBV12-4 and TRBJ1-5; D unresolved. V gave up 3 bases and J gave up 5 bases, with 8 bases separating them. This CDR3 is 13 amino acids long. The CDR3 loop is CASSLGVDQPQHF. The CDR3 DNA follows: TGTGCCAGCAGTTTGGGAGTGGATCAGCCCCAGCATTTT.

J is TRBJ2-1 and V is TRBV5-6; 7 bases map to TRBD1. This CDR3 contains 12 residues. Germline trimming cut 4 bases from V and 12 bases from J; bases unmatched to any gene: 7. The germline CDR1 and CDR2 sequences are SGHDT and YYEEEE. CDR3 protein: CASSDRVKGQFF. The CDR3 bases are TGTGCCAGCAGCGACAGGGTTAAAGGGCAGTTCTTC.

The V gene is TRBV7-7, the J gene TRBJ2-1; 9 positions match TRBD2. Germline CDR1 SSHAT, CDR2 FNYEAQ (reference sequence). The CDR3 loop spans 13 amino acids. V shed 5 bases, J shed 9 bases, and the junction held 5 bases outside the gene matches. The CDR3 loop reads CASSERGDGEQFF. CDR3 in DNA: TGTGCCAGCAGCGAGCGGGGGGACGGTGAGCAGTTCTTC.

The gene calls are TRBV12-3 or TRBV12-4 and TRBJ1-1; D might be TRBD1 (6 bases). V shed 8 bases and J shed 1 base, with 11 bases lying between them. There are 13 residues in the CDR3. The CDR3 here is CASGRGGNTEAFF. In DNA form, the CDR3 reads TGTGCCAGCGGAAGGGGGGGGAACACTGAAGCTTTCTTT.

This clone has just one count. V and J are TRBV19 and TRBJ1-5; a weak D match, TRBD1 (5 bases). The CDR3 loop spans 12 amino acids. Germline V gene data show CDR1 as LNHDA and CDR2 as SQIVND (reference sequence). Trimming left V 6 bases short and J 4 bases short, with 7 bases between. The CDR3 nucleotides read TGTGCCAGTAGGGGGGGGAATCAGCCCCAGCATTTT. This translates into CASRGGNQPQHF. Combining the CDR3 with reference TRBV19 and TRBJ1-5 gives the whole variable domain DGGITQSPKYLFRKEGQNVTLSCEQNLNHDAMYWYRQDPGQGLRLIYYSQIVNDFQKGDIAEGYSVSREKKESFPLTVTSAQKNPTAFYLCASRGGNQPQHFGDGTRLSIL.

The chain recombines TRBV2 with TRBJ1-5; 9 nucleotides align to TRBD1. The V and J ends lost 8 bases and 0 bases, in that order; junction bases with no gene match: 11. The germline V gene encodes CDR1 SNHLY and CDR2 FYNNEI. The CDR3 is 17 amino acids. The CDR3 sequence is CASGGTGKDYSNQPQHF. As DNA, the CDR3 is TGTGCCAGCGGAGGGACAGGGAAAGATTATAGCAATCAGCCCCAGCATTTT.

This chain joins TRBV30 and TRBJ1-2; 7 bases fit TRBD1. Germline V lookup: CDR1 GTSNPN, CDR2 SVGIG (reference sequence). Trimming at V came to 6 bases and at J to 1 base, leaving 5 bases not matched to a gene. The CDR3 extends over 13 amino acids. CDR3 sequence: CACQGEFNYGYTF. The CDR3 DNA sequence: TGTGCCTGCCAGGGGGAGTTTAACTATGGCTACACCTTC.

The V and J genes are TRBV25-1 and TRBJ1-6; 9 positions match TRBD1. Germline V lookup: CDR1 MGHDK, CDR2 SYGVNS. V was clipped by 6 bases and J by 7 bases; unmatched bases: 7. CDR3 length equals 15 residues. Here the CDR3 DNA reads TGTGCCAGCAGCCGGACAGGGGACGGCAATTCACCCCTCCACTTT. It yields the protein CASSRTGDGNSPLHF.

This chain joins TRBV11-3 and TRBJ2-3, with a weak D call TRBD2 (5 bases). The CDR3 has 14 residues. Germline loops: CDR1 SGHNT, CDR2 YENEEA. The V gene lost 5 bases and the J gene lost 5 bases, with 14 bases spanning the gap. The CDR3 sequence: CASSLPGDQDTQYF. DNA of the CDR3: TGTGCCAGCAGCCTGCCCGGGGATCAAGATACGCAGTATTTT.